The source of this TCR beta chain is a study of blood T cell repertoires in COVID-19 (dated by TCRdb to the early 2020s). Describing the broader study: Collaborator samples came from the United States, Italy and Spain and covered acute and convalescent phases of COVID-19. The material from the prospective study consisted of cDNA or gDNA derived from T cells, B-cell-depleted T cells, or PBMCs. Deeply sampled blood TCRbeta repertoires from subjects exposed to, actively infected with, or recovered from COVID-19 were included in the dataset. The repertoires were released in a freely available public database meant as a resource for research on the immune response to SARS-CoV-2. Samples came from the ongoing ImmuneRACE study (first 160 participants) plus 1,254 subjects from 6 global collaborators. The sample metadata nearly always contained a de-identified subject ID, COVID-19 status, age in years and sex. Where HLA class I and class II types were available, the types were taken from metadata supplied by the sample provider, not from assay-based typing.

Results the study describes overall, beyond this receptor: Clinical and demographic metadata were provided uncurated, with the amount varying by source and participant.

The immunoSEQ Assay, a bias-controlled multiplex PCR, was used to amplify TCRbeta CDR3 regions from genomic DNA. Per the original workflow: The number of nucleated cells in each sample was estimated by amplification of reference gene primers within the assay. To quantify the absolute abundance of each unique TCRbeta CDR3 rearrangement, sequence reads were collapsed and filtered. Productive Simpson clonality was computed per sample as the square root of Simpson's diversity index over productive rearrangements. TCRdb's version of the immuneACCESS table is confined to in-frame rearrangements and falls short of the full clone set. An unresolved V gene accounts for under half of the shortfall where checked; the remainder is of unknown origin. V and J calls and clone size follow that table, whereas D and trimming were derived from the DNA. In this sample the table shows 200,000 or so clones, roughly 88% of which occur a single time. Clones ranked in the top ten supply about 3.5% of the sample.

The germline V gene sets CDR1 to SNHLY and CDR2 to FYNNEI. Trimming accounts for 0 bases at V and 5 bases at J, while the number of junction bases matched to no gene is 9. CDR3 length: 17 amino acids, cysteine to phenylalanine. Of the read, only the CDR3 DNA is kept; its 51 bases are in frame from base 1. Participants in the prospective study were aged roughly 18 to 90 years, lived in 20 to 25 United States geographic areas, and enrolled through a virtual design. To assign participants to cohorts, the prospective study relied on clinical history that participants themselves reported in a screening survey and a study questionnaire. A participant counted as exposed if, within 2 weeks of entering the study, that participant had been in contact with someone who had a PCR-confirmed or clinician-diagnosed COVID-19 case. Each participant in the prospective study had whole blood, serum and a nasopharyngeal or oropharyngeal swab collected by mobile phlebotomists. Participants in the prospective study had the option to provide additional blood draws and questionnaires over an approximately 2-month period. Blood samples from the prospective study were shipped frozen or at room temperature prior to DNA extraction.

A word on this clone: There is no known antigen for this receptor. Base qualities are not provided; no much larger clone lies one nucleotide away.

The sequence came from a woman in her 30s who had been exposed to COVID-19. Recombination connected TRBV2 to TRBJ2-5; 10 bases in between match TRBD2. The specimen was PBMCs or T cells enriched from blood (not recorded which). The sequence in DNA is TGTGCCAGCAGTGAAGCGTTCCTAGCGGGAGACTATGAGACCCAGTACTTC. It is translated as CASSEAFLAGDYETQYF. The reference TRBV2 and TRBJ2-5 proteins fill in what lies around the CDR3, so the full variable domain reads EPEVTQTPSHQVTQMGQEVILRCVPISNHLYFYWYRQILGQKVEFLVSFYNNEISEKSEIFDDQFSVERPDGSNFTLKIRSTKLEDSAMYFCASSEAFLAGDYETQYFGPGTRLLVL.